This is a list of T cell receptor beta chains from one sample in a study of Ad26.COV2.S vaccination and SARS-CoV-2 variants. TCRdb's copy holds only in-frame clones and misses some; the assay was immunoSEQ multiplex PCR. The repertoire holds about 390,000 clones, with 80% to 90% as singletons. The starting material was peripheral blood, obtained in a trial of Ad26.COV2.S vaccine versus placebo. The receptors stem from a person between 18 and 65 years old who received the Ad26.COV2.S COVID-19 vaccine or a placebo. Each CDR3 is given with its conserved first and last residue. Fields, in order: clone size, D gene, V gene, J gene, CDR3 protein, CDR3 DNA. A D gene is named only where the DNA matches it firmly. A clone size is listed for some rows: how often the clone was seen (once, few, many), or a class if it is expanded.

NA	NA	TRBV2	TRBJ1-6	CASKPGPVNSPLHF	TGTGCCAGCAAGCCGGGGCCCGTTAATTCACCCCTCCACTTT
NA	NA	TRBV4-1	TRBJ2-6	CASRRVWSSYNHSGANVLTF	TGCGCCAGCAGAAGAGTATGGTCAAGCTACAACCACTCTGGGGCCAACGTCCTGACTTTC
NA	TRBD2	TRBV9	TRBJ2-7	CASSEGLAIYEQYF	TGTGCCAGCAGCGAGGGACTAGCGATCTACGAGCAGTACTTC
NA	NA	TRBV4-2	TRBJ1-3	CASSQDSARGISGNTIYF	TGTGCCAGCAGCCAAGATTCAGCCAGGGGAATCTCTGGAAACACCATATATTTT
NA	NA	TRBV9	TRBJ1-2	CASSVEFRGGYTF	TGTGCCAGCAGCGTAGAATTCCGGGGTGGCTACACCTTC
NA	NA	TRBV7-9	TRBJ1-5	CASSLGTGSQPQHF	TGTGCCAGCAGCTTGGGGACGGGTAGTCAGCCCCAGCATTTT
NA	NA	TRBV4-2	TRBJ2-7	CASSHPLDSVTYEQYF	TGTGCCAGCAGCCACCCACTAGATAGTGTCACCTACGAGCAGTACTTC
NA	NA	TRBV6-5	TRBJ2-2	CASSSGSGELFF	TGTGCCAGCAGTTCCGGCTCCGGGGAGCTGTTTTTT
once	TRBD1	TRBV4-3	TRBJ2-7	CASSQDLTGQGRYEQYF	TGCGCCAGCAGCCAAGATCTTACGGGACAGGGAAGGTACGAGCAGTACTTC
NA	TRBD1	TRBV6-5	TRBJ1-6	CASRQDRGPLPPLHF	TGTGCCAGCAGACAAGACAGGGGGCCCCTCCCACCCCTCCACTTT
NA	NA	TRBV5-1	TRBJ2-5	CASSASQETQYF	TGCGCCAGCAGCGCTTCCCAAGAGACCCAGTACTTC
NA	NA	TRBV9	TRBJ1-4	CASSVEPGATNEKLFF	TGTGCCAGCAGCGTAGAACCAGGAGCAACTAATGAAAAACTGTTTTTT
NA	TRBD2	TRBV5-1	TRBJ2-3	CASSTTSGGTDTQYF	TGCGCCAGCAGCACGACTAGCGGGGGGACAGATACGCAGTATTTT
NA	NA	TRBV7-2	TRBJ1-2	CASSPSQGVLFYGYTF	TGTGCCAGCAGCCCGTCTCAGGGAGTTCTCTTCTATGGCTACACCTTC
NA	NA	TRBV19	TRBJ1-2	CASSTRTDGYTF	TGTGCCAGTAGTACCCGGACAGATGGCTACACCTTC
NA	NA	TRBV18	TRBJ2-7	CASSLTDNYEQYF	TGTGCCAGCTCACTGACAGATAACTACGAGCAGTACTTC
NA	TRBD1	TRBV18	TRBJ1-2	CASSPLTTGIYGYTF	TGTGCCAGCTCACCACTGACGACAGGGATCTATGGCTACACCTTC
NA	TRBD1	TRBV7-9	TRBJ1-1	CASSLDRGITEAFF	TGTGCCAGCAGCTTAGACAGGGGGATCACTGAAGCTTTCTTT
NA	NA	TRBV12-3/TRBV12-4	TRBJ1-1	CASRSENTEAFF	TGTGCCAGCAGGTCGGAGAACACTGAAGCTTTCTTT
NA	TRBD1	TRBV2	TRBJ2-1	CASRGDSIPRVNEQFF	TGTGCCAGCAGGGGGGACAGCATCCCCCGGGTCAATGAGCAGTTCTTC
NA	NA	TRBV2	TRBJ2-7	CASRSQAYLYEQYF	TGTGCCAGCAGGAGCCAGGCCTACCTCTACGAGCAGTACTTC
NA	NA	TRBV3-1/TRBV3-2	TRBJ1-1	CASSPKTGWGGSRTEAFF	TGTGCCAGCAGCCCCAAGACCGGCTGGGGGGGTTCTAGAACTGAAGCTTTCTTT
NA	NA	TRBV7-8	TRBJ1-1	CASSQAAGGTEAFF	TGTGCCAGCTCTCAGGCGGCAGGAGGGACTGAAGCTTTCTTT
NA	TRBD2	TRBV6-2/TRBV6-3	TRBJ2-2	CASSYSLIAGGHTGELFF	TGTGCCAGCAGTTACTCGTTAATAGCGGGGGGCCACACCGGGGAGCTGTTTTTT
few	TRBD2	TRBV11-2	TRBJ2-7	CASSSGLAGLYEQYF	TGTGCCAGCAGCTCGGGACTAGCGGGGTTGTACGAGCAGTACTTC
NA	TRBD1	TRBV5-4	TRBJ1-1	CASSLPGTGKAFF	TGTGCCAGCAGCTTGCCGGGGACAGGGAAAGCTTTCTTT
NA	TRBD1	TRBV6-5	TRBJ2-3	CASSYSDRGTDTQYF	TGTGCCAGCAGTTACTCCGACAGGGGGACAGATACGCAGTATTTT
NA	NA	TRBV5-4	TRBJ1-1	CASSLSQMDTEAFF	TGTGCCAGCAGCTTGTCCCAGATGGACACTGAAGCTTTCTTT
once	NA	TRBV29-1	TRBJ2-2	CSVTLAGELFF	TGCAGCGTCACCCTGGCGGGGGAGCTGTTTTTT
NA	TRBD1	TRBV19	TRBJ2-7	CASSTDDRDHEQYF	TGTGCCAGTAGTACGGATGACAGGGACCACGAGCAGTACTTC
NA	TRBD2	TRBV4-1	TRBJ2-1	CASSQDRSGGANEQFF	TGCGCCAGCAGCCAAGATCGAAGCGGGGGGGCGAATGAGCAGTTCTTC
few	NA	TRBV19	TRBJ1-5	CASSRPYSNQPQHF	TGTGCCAGTAGTCGTCCATATAGCAATCAGCCCCAGCATTTT
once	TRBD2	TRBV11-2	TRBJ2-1	CASSLGLAGSSYNEQFF	TGTGCCAGCAGCCTGGGACTAGCGGGGTCGTCCTACAATGAGCAGTTCTTC
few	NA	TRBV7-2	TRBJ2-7	CASSLGSSGWEQYF	TGTGCCAGCAGCTTAGGGTCCTCGGGTTGGGAGCAGTACTTC
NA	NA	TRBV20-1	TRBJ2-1	CSAGGHEQFF	TGCAGTGCTGGGGGGCATGAGCAGTTCTTC
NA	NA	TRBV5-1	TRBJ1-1	CASSLAGGGGTEAFF	TGCGCCAGCAGCTTGGCTGGCGGGGGGGGAACTGAAGCTTTCTTT
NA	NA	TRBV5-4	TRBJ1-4	CASSLDGGGTNEKLFF	TGTGCCAGCAGCTTGGATGGGGGAGGAACTAATGAAAAACTGTTTTTT
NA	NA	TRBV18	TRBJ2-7	CASSLGHQTSYEQYF	TGTGCCAGCTCTCTCGGACACCAGACCTCCTACGAGCAGTACTTC
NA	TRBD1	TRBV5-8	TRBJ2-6	CASSGDRRSGANVLTF	TGTGCCAGCAGCGGGGACAGACGCTCTGGGGCCAACGTCCTGACTTTC
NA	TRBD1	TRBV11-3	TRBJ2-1	CASSPFGQGDEQFF	TGTGCCAGCAGCCCCTTCGGGCAGGGGGATGAGCAGTTCTTC
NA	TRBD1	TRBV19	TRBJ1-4	CASGPGTGDEKLFF	TGTGCCAGTGGCCCCGGGACAGGGGATGAAAAACTGTTTTTT
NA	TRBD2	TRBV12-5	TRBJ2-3	CASGLVPIPGLGAPSTDTQYF	TGTGCTAGTGGTTTGGTACCCATACCGGGACTAGGTGCCCCTAGCACAGATACGCAGTATTTT
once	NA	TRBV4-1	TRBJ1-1	CASSQGSQPEGTEAFF	TGCGCCAGCAGCCAAGGCAGCCAGCCCGAGGGCACTGAAGCTTTCTTT
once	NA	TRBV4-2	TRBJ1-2	CASRNRGLGAGYTF	TGTGCCAGCAGGAACCGGGGTCTAGGGGCGGGCTACACCTTC
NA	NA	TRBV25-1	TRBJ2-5	CASTPTDSGETQYF	TGTGCCAGCACCCCTACGGACAGCGGGGAGACCCAGTACTTC
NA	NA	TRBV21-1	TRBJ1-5	CASSRQGAIDRSQPQHF	TGTGCCAGCAGTAGGCAGGGGGCAATAGACCGGAGTCAGCCCCAGCATTTT
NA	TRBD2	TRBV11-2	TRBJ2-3	CASSLVTGGGGEF	TGTGCCAGCAGCTTAGTGACAGGCGGGGGGGGTGAATTT
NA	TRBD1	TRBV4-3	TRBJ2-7	CASSQERQGLYEQYF	TGCGCCAGCAGCCAAGAACGACAGGGCCTGTACGAGCAGTACTTC
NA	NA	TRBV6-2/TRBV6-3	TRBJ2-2	CASSHLTGRDTGELFF	TGTGCCAGCAGTCATCTGACAGGGAGGGACACCGGGGAGCTGTTTTTT
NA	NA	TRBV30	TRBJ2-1	CAWSLGPEQFF	TGTGCCTGGAGCCTGGGGCCGGAGCAGTTCTTC
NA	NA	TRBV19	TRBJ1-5	CASSIDGDYSNQPQHF	TGTGCCAGTAGTATAGATGGTGACTATAGCAATCAGCCCCAGCATTTT
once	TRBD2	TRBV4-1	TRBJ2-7	CPPSQLYPPGLAGTSYEQYF	TGCCCCCCCAGCCAACTCTACCCCCCGGGACTAGCGGGGACCTCCTACGAGCAGTACTTC
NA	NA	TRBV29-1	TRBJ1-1	CSVVENTEAFF	TGCAGCGTTGTTGAGAACACTGAAGCTTTCTTT
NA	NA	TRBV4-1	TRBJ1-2	CASSQEMAGWDYGYTF	TGCGCCAGCAGCCAAGAAATGGCGGGGTGGGACTATGGCTACACCTTC
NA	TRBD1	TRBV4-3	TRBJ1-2	CASSLGQGSYGYTF	TGCGCCAGCAGCCTGGGACAGGGAAGCTATGGCTACACCTTC
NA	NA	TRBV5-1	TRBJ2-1	CASSLGEEQFF	TGCGCCAGCAGCTTGGGAGAGGAACAGTTCTTC
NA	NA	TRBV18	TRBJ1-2	CASSSGALGYTF	TGTGCCAGCTCATCAGGGGCCCTTGGCTACACCTTC
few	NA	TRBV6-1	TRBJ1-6	CASSEALLSSYNSPLHF	TGTGCCAGCAGTGAAGCGCTTCTGAGCTCCTATAATTCACCCCTCCACTTT
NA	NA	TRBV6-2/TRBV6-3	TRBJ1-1	CASSYTPLIGDTEAFF	TGTGCCAGCAGTTACACCCCTCTGATAGGGGACACTGAAGCTTTCTTT